This T cell receptor (beta chain) was sequenced for a study of CD8+CD57+ T cells in acquired aplastic anemia (dated by TCRdb to the late 2010s). Study-level background: Extracted DNA from sorted CD4+ and CD8+ cells averaged about 3.4 ug, ranging from about 0.19 to 30 ug. CD8+CD57+ expansion was defined as frequency above the mean frequency observed in healthy subjects.

Patients chosen for sequencing had shown expansion of CD8+CD57+ cells by flow cytometry. All patients had severe acquired aplastic anemia diagnosed by International Study of Aplastic Anemia and Agranulocytosis and Camitta criteria. At the time blood was sampled, none of the patients had received any therapy. In this study, sorted CD4+ and CD8+ T cells from the blood of healthy subjects and of severe aplastic anemia patients had their TCR repertoires deep-sequenced. Patients were enrolled under clinicaltrials.gov protocols 00001620, 01623167, 00001397, 00071045, 00081523 and 00961064 in the USA. Ficoll-Paque density gradient centrifugation was used to isolate peripheral blood mononuclear cells. Before DNA extraction, CD4+ and CD8+ T cells were sorted with FACS or magnetic beads. Profiling of TCR beta VDJ combinations and CDR3 sequences used genomic DNA as the template. An Illumina HiSeq 2000 was used for TCR repertoire sequencing. In the original analysis: TRBV/TRBJ rearrangement plots, CDR3 size and DJ length profiles, and Simpson's diversity index were used to evaluate the repertoires. The most abundant DNA sequence in the deep sequencing data was defined as the immunodominant clone. CDR3 amino acid sequences were checked for sharing between subjects and were compared against published repertoires and the VDJdb database. TCRdb's own reprocessing of the public reads used fastp at Q25 and MiXCR and kept productive beta chains. Rows matching on CDR3 protein sequence are summarized as one entry with the most common DNA and genes. The V and J calls, along with clone size, are taken from TCRdb and not from the paper's own processing. Counted in this sample were over 150,000 distinct CDR3 sequences; roughly half of them appeared once. The top ten clones comprise 12% of the sample.

On the study overall, not on this receptor specifically: No significant difference in CD8+ Simpson's diversity was found between patients and healthy controls (P=0.060). Twenty-nine CD8+ CDR3 sequences were found to be shared between patients and controls, but these sequences appeared to be highly expressed in patients and within the immunodominant clones of the patients.

A remark on this clonotype: Its antigen is still unknown. Base qualities are not at hand, and no much larger clone is one base apart.

Source material: sorted CD4+, CD8+, or CD8+CD57+ T cells (not recorded which) from PBMCs. The TCR originated in a human donor with aplastic anemia.

The bases read TGTGCCACTTCGACGGGACAGCACACCGGGGAGCTGTTTTTT. Its coded protein is CATSTGQHTGELFF. The V gene is TRBV6-1 and the J gene is TRBJ2-2; 7 central nucleotides agree with TRBD1. Measured from the cysteine to the phenylalanine, the CDR3 is 14 residues long. CDR3 DNA only is kept here, 42 bases in frame from base 1. According to the germline V gene, CDR1 reads MNHNS and CDR2 reads SASEGT. Trimming takes 10 bases off V and 3 bases off J; junction bases not matched to a gene: 8.